Each of the 20 T cell receptor beta chains below was sequenced from the same sample in a study of beta chain features in type 1 diabetes. Expressed TCRB transcripts were sequenced, since all the RNA that had been isolated was reverse transcribed. The assay was immunoSEQ multiplex PCR, and TCRdb's table has in-frame clones only and misses some. Of about 140,000 clones in the sample, 9% to 10% are singletons; the top ten hold 0.65%. The sample comprised central memory CD4+ T cells from blood. The receptors derive from a woman in her forties in good health.

This clone occurred once. The chain links TRBV15 to TRBJ2-5; TRBD1 matches 7 bases. The germline gives CDR1 LNHNV, CDR2 YYDKDF (reference sequence). V lost 1 base to trimming and J lost 1 base; unmatched junction nucleotides: 12. The CDR3 spans 18 residues. CDR3 protein: CATSRGRQGVPFQETQYF. The CDR3 DNA follows: TGTGCCACCAGCAGAGGTAGACAGGGAGTACCGTTCCAAGAGACCCAGTACTTC.

The table lists this clone with a few counts. The genes are TRBV19 and TRBJ2-3, with D possibly matching TRBD2 (5 bases). V gave up 8 bases and J gave up 6 bases, with 9 bases separating them. The CDR3 consists of 11 residues. CDR1 and CDR2 (germline): LNHDA, SQIVND (reference sequence). The CDR3 DNA follows: TGTGCCAGTCGGGGTAGGGATACGCAGTATTTT. Protein product: CASRGRDTQYF.

This clone was observed a few times. The rearrangement uses TRBV10-2 and TRBJ1-1, with 7 bases matching TRBD1. This CDR3 has 13 residues. Germline V gives CDR1 WSHSY, CDR2 SAAADI. V lost 8 bases and J lost 4; bases outside the gene matches: 7. The CDR3 coding sequence is TGCGCCAGCTCCGGACAGGACAGCACTGAAGCTTTCTTT. Translated: CASSGQDSTEAFF.

The chain combines TRBV7-9 with TRBJ2-5, with 7 bases aligning to TRBD1. The CDR3 spans 15 residues. From germline, CDR1 is SEHNR and CDR2 FQNEAQ (reference sequence). The V and J ends lost 3 bases and 0 bases, in that order; junction bases with no gene match: 4. CDR3 coding DNA: TGTGCCAGCAGCTTTGGGGGACAGTACCAAGAGACCCAGTACTTC. The encoded protein is CASSFGGQYQETQYF.

The chain is built from TRBV10-3 and TRBJ2-5; tentative D call: TRBD1 (6 bases). From germline, CDR1 is ENHRY and CDR2 SYGVKD. The CDR3 runs to 13 residues. Deletions cut 10 bases from V and 2 bases from J, with 14 bases between. CDR3 nucleotide sequence: TGTGCCACCCTCCGAGGACAGCAAGAGACCCAGTACTTC. Translation gives CATLRGQQETQYF.

The chain is built from TRBV5-1 and TRBJ2-3, with D possibly being TRBD2 (6 bases). V gave up 0 bases and J gave up 2 bases, with 10 bases separating them. The CDR3 runs to 15 residues. Germline loops: CDR1 SGHRS, CDR2 YFSETQ. As DNA, the CDR3 is TGCGCCAGCAGCTTGGCCGGGGGTCCCACAGATACGCAGTATTTT. Amino acids: CASSLAGGPTDTQYF.

The chain employs TRBV4-3 and TRBJ2-6; D remains unclear. Germline assignment: CDR1 LGHNA and CDR2 YSLEER. The CDR3 is 16 residues long. Trimming took off 3 bases at V and 2 bases at J, with 11 bases between the two ends. CDR3: CASSHTAQAGANVLTF. The CDR3 DNA reads as TGCGCCAGCAGCCACACCGCCCAGGCTGGGGCCAACGTCCTGACTTTC.

This clone was observed a few times. The rearrangement joins TRBV7-2 to TRBJ1-6; D ambiguous. The CDR3 runs to 14 residues. CDR1 SGHTA and CDR2 FQGNSA come from the germline V gene. With 5 bases removed from V and 8 bases from J, the gap between germline ends came to 13 bases. The CDR3 protein is CASSPFDGYSPLHF. The DNA of the CDR3 is TGTGCCAGCAGCCCCTTCGACGGGTATTCACCCCTCCACTTT.

This clone was detected a few times. This chain links TRBV11-2 with TRBJ2-3; 14 bases match TRBD2. The CDR3 is made up of 16 amino acids. Germline V CDR1 and CDR2: SGHAT, FQNNGV. The junction had 6 bases not matched to a gene; V was cut back by 5 bases and J by 5 bases. In DNA form, the CDR3 reads TGTGCCAGCAGCAAGGGACTAGCGGGGGCGATAGATACGCAGTATTTT. It translates to CASSKGLAGAIDTQYF.

V is TRBV11-3 and J is TRBJ2-2, with 8 bases identical to TRBD2. CDR3 size: 16 residues. The J segment lost 2 bases and the V segment lost 3 bases, leaving 5 bases of the junction unmatched. Germline-derived CDR1 and CDR2 are SGHNT and YENEEA. The CDR3 loop is CASSFDGGANTGELFF. In DNA form, the CDR3 reads TGTGCCAGCAGCTTTGACGGGGGGGCCAACACCGGGGAGCTGTTTTTT.

This clone appeared a few times. The chain is built from TRBV6-1 and TRBJ1-1; possible D gene TRBD1, 5 bases. The CDR3 has 13 residues. CDR1 is MNHNS and CDR2 is SASEGT in the germline V gene. Trimming took 5 bases from V and 8 from J, leaving 15 bases between them. The CDR3 reads CASSPPPGKEAFF. The DNA for the CDR3 is TGTGCCAGCAGTCCCCCTCCAGGGAAAGAAGCTTTCTTT.

This clone was observed a handful of times. This chain uses TRBV11-3 with TRBJ2-1, with 10 bases that match TRBD2. The CDR3 loop spans 18 amino acids. V lost 5 bases to trimming and J lost 2 bases; unmatched junction nucleotides: 12. Germline V lookup: CDR1 SGHNT, CDR2 YENEEA. CDR3 residues: CASSLIDNLAGAYNEQFF. For the CDR3, the DNA is TGTGCCAGCAGCCTCATAGACAATCTAGCGGGGGCCTACAATGAGCAGTTCTTC.

The chain carries TRBV5-8 and TRBJ2-2, with 9 bases matching TRBD1. This CDR3 spans 15 amino acids. Germline V gene data show CDR1 as SGHTS and CDR2 as YDEGEE. The V and J ends lost 4 bases and 5 bases, in that order; junction bases with no gene match: 6. The CDR3 loop is CASSRDRDFTGELFF. For the CDR3, the DNA is TGTGCCAGCAGCCGGGACAGGGACTTTACCGGGGAGCTGTTTTTT. Full variable domain (outside the CDR3, taken from reference TRBV5-8 and TRBJ2-2): EAGVTQSPTHLIKTRGQQATLRCSPISGHTSVYWYQQALGLGLQFLLWYDEGEERNRGNFPPRFSGRQFPNYSSELNVNALELEDSALYLCASSRDRDFTGELFFGEGSRLTVL.

The rearrangement uses TRBV18 and TRBJ2-1; TRBD2 aligns across 7 bases. The CDR3 has 14 residues. Germline V gene lookup returns CDR1 KGHSH and CDR2 LQKENI. V was clipped by 1 base and J by 6 bases; unmatched bases: 3. This CDR3 reads CASSPLGGSNEQFF. The CDR3 region has the DNA TGTGCCAGCTCACCACTAGGCGGGAGCAATGAGCAGTTCTTC.

In the case of this clone: Other DNA sequences in this sample translate to the same CDR3. V usage is TRBV7-2 and J usage is TRBJ1-4, with 7 nucleotides matching TRBD1. The trim removed 1 base at V and 4 bases at J, leaving 3 bases unmatched. Per germline, CDR1 SGHTA and CDR2 FQGNSA. This CDR3 is built from 15 residues. The CDR3 DNA reads TGTGCCAGCAGCTTAGGGACAGGACATAATGAAAAACTGTTTTTT. Protein sequence: CASSLGTGHNEKLFF. The entire variable domain, with the rest obtained from reference TRBV7-2 and TRBJ1-4, is as follows: GAGVSQSPSNKVTEKGKDVELRCDPISGHTALYWYRQSLGQGLEFLIYFQGNSAPDKSGLPSDRFSAERTGGSVSTLTIQRTQQEDSAVYLCASSLGTGHNEKLFFGSGTQLSVL.

J is TRBJ1-5 and V is TRBV11-2, with D perhaps matching TRBD1 (5 bases). This CDR3 spans 13 amino acids. The V end lost 5 bases, the J end lost 9 bases, and 14 bases lay between the germline ends. The germline V gene has CDR1 SGHAT and CDR2 FQNNGV. The CDR3 region has the DNA TGTGCCAGCAGCGCCGGACCAGGGTGGCCCCAGCATTTT. This gives the protein CASSAGPGWPQHF.

There are a few counts of this clone. In DNA, the CDR3 is TGTGCCAGCAGCCCAAAGGGAGGGGTAGGAGAGCCCCAGCATTTT. Its protein is CASSPKGGVGEPQHF. V gene TRBV7-2 combines with J gene TRBJ1-5, with D maybe TRBD1 (5 bases). Trimming stripped 5 bases from V and 8 bases from J, with 19 bases between. The V gene's germline CDR1 is SGHTA and CDR2 FQGNSA. This CDR3 contains 15 residues.

This clone was detected only a few times. The rearrangement links TRBV2 to TRBJ1-1; TRBD1 aligns across 7 bases. V lost 4 bases to trimming and J lost 8 bases; unmatched junction nucleotides: 10. Germline-derived CDR1 and CDR2 are SNHLY and FYNNEI. The CDR3 contains 14 residues. The CDR3 is CASSALGGADEAFF. The CDR3 DNA reads TGTGCCAGCAGTGCTTTAGGGGGCGCGGACGAAGCTTTCTTT.

The chain is built from TRBV27 and TRBJ1-5, with unresolved D. Trimming shortened V by 0 bases and J by 6 bases, and 12 bases separated the two germline ends. Per germline, CDR1 MNHEY and CDR2 SMNVEV (reference sequence). CDR3 length equals 15 residues. The CDR3 nucleotides are TGTGCCAGCAGTTTATCGTCAGTGCGGGGTCAGCCCCAGCATTTT. Translation gives CASSLSSVRGQPQHF.

This clone was seen many times. The rearrangement uses TRBV21-1 and TRBJ2-1; the D call in the table, TRBD2, was not verified against the DNA. TRBV21-1 is listed as a pseudogene. This CDR3 contains 17 residues. This chain's CDR3 is CASSKVPTSSSYNEQFF. DNA for the CDR3: TGTGCCAGCAGCAAAGTCCCCACCTCTAGCTCCTACAATGAGCAGTTCTTC.